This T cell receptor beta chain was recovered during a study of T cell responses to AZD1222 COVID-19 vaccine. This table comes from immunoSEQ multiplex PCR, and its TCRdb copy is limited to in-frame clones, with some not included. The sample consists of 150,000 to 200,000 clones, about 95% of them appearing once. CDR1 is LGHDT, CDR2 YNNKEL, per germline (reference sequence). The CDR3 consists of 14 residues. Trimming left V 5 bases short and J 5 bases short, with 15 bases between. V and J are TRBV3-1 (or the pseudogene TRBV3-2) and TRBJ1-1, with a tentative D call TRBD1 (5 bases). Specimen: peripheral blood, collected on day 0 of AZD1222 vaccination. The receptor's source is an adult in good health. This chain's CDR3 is CASSASGGKTEAFF. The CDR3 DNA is TGTGCCAGCAGCGCCAGTGGGGGTAAAACTGAAGCTTTCTTT.